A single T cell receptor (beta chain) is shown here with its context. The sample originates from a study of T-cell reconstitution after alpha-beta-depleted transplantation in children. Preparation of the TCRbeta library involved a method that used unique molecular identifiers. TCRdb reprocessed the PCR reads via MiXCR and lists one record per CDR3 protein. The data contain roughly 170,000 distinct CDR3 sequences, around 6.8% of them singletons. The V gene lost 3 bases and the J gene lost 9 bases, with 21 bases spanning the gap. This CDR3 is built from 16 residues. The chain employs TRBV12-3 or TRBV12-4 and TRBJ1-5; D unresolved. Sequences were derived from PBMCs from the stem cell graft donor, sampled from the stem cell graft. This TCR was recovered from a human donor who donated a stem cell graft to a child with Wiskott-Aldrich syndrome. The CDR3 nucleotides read TGTGCCAGCAGTTTCTCCCGGCGAAAGGCATATCTGCCCCAGCATTTT. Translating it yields CASSFSRRKAYLPQHF.